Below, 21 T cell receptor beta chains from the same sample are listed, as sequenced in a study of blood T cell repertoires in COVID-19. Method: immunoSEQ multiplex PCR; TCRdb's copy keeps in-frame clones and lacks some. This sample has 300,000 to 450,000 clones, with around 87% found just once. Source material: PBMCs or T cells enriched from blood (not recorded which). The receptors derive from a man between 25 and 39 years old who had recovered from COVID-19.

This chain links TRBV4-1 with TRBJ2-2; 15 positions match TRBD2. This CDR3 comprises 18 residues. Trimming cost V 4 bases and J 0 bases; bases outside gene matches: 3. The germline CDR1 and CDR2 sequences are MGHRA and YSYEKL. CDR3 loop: CASSLGLAGGSNTGELFF. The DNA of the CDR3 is TGCGCCAGCAGCCTAGGACTAGCGGGGGGGTCGAACACCGGGGAGCTGTTTTTT.

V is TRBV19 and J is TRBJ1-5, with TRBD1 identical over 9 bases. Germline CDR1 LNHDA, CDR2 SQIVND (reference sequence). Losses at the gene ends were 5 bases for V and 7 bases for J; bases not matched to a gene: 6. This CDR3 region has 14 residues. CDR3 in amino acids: CASSQDRGGQPQHF. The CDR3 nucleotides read TGTGCCAGTAGTCAGGACAGGGGTGGCCAGCCCCAGCATTTT.

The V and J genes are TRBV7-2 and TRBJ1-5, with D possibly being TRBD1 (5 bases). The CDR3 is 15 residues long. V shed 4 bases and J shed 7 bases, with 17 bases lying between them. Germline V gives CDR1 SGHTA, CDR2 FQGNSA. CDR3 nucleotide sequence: TGTGCCAGCAGCTCTTACAGGAGTTTCGGGCAGCCCCAGCATTTT. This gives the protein CASSSYRSFGQPQHF.

The CDR3 bases are TGTGCTAGTAGGCGGGCTAGCGGGGGGAATACGCAGTATTTT. Protein sequence: CASRRASGGNTQYF. V is TRBV12-5 and J is TRBJ2-3; 11 bases are a match to TRBD2. CDR1 and CDR2 from the germline V gene are LGHNT and FRNRAP. V dropped 8 bases and J dropped 7; count of bases not matched to a gene: 8. This CDR3 is 14 amino acids long.

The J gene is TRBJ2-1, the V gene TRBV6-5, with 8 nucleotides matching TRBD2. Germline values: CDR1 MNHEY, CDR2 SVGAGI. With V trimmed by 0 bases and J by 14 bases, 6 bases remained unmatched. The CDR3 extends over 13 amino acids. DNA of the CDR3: TGTGCCAGCAGTTACTCGGCGCCGGGAGGGGAGTTCTTC. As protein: CASSYSAPGGEFF.

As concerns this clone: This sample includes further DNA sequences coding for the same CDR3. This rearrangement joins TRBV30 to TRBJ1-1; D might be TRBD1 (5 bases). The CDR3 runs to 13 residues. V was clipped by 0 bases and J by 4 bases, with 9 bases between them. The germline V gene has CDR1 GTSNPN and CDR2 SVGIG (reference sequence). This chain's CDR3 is CAWSVRGSTEAFF. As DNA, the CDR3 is TGTGCCTGGAGTGTTAGGGGTTCCACTGAAGCTTTCTTT.

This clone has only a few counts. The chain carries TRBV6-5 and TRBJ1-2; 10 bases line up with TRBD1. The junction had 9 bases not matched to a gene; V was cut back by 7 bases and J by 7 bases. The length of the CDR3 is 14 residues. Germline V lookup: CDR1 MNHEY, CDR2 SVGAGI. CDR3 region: CASTGDRGGFGYTF. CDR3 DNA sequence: TGTGCCAGCACTGGGGACAGGGGAGGATTTGGCTACACCTTC.

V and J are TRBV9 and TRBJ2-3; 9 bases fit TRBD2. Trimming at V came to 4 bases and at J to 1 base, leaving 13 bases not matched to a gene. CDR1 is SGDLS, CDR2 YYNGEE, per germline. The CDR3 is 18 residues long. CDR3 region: CASSPGPSAGGRTDTQYF. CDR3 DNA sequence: TGTGCCAGCAGCCCGGGGCCCTCAGCGGGGGGCCGCACAGATACGCAGTATTTT.

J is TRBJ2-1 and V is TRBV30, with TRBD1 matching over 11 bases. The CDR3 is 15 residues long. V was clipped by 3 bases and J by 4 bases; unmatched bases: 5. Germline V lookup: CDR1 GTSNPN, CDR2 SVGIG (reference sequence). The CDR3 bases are TGTGCCTGGAGGGGGGACAGGGGGATTTACAATGAGCAGTTCTTC. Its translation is CAWRGDRGIYNEQFF.

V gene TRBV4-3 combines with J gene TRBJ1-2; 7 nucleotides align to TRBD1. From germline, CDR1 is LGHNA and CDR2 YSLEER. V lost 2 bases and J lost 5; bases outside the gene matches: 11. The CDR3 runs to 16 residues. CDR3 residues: CASSQLFRDSKYGYTF. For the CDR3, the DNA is TGCGCCAGCAGCCAACTGTTCCGGGACAGTAAATATGGCTACACCTTC.

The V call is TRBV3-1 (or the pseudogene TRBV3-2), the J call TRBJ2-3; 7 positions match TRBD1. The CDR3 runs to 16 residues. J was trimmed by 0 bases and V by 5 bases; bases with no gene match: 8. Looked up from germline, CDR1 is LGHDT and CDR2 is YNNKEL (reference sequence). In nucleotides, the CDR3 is TGTGCCAGCAGCTCCCCCGGGACAGCTAGCACAGATACGCAGTATTTT. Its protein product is CASSSPGTASTDTQYF.

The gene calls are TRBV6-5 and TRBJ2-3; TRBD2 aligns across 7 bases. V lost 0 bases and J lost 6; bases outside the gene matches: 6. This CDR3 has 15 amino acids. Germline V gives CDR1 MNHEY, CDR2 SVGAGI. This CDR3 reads CASSYSMGGRDTQYF. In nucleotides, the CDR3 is TGTGCCAGCAGTTACTCGATGGGAGGGAGGGATACGCAGTATTTT.

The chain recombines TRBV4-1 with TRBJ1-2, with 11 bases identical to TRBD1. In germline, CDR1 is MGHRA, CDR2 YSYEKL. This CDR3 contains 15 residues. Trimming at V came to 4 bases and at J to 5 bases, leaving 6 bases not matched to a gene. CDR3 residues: CASSPGQGAMYGYTF. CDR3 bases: TGCGCCAGCAGCCCCGGACAGGGGGCGATGTATGGCTACACCTTC.

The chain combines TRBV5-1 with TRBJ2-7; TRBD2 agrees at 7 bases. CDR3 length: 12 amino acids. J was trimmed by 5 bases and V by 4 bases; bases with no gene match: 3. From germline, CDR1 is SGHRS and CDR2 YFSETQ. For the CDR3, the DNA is TGCGCCAGCAGCCCCAGCGGGGACGAGCAGTACTTC. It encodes CASSPSGDEQYF.

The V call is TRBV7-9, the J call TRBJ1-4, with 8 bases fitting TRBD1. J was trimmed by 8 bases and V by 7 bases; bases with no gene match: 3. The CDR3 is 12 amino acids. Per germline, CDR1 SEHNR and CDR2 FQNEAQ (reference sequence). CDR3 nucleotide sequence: TGTGCCAGCACTTGGGACAGGGAAAAACTGTTTTTT. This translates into CASTWDREKLFF.

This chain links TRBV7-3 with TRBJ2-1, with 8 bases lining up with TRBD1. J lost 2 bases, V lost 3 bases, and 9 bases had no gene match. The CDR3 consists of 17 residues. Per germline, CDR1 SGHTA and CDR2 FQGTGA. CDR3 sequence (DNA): TGTGCCAGCAGCTTTGGGTTCGGGACAGGACCCTACAATGAGCAGTTCTTC. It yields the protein CASSFGFGTGPYNEQFF.

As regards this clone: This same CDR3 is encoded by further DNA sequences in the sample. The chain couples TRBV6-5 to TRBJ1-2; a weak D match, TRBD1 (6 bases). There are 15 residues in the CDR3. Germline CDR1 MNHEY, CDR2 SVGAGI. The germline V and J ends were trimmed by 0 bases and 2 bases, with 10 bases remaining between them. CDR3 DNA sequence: TGTGCCAGCAGTTACTCGAATCAGGGGAACTATGGCTACACCTTC. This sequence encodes CASSYSNQGNYGYTF.

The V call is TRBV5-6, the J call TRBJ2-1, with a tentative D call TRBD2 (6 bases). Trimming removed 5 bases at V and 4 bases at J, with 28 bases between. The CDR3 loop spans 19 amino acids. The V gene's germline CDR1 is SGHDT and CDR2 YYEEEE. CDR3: CASSGGRPSILGLYNEQFF. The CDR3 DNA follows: TGTGCCAGCAGTGGGGGGAGGCCCTCTATATTGGGGCTATACAATGAGCAGTTCTTC. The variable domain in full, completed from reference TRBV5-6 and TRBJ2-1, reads DAGVTQSPTHLIKTRGQQVTLRCSPKSGHDTVSWYQQALGQGPQFIFQYYEEEERQRGNFPDRFSGHQFPNYSSELNVNALLLGDSALYLCASSGGRPSILGLYNEQFFGPGTRLTVL.

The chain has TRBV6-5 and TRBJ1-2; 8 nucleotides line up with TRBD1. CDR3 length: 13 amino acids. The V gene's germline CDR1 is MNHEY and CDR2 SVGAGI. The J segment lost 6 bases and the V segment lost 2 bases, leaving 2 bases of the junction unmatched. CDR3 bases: TGTGCCAGCAGTTACGAGACAGGGGATGGCTACACCTTC. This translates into CASSYETGDGYTF.

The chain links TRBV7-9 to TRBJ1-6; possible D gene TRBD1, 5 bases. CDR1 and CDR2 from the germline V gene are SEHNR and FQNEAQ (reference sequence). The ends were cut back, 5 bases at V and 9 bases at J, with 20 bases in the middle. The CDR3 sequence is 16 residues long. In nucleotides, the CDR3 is TGTGCCAGCAGCCCCGGAACCGGGTTAAGGGGTTCACCCCTCCACTTT. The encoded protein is CASSPGTGLRGSPLHF.

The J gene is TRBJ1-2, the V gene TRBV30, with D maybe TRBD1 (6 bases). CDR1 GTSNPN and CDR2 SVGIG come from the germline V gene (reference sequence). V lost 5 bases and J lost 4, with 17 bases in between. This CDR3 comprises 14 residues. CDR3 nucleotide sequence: TGTGCCTGGGAGACAGGAAACTCCCCCTATGGCTACACCTTC. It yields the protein CAWETGNSPYGYTF.